Listed here is a single T cell receptor (beta chain). Its cognate antigen is unknown. The sample is drawn from a study of immune evolution from preneoplasia to lung adenocarcinoma. This CDR3 spans 13 amino acids. V was pared by 4 bases and J by 7 bases, with 12 bases between. Germline CDR1 reads SGHTA; CDR2 reads FQGNSA. Patient tissue came from resections in Japan or China, 2014–2017. Whole-study findings and limits: Later-stage lesions seemingly showed higher T cell density and diversity than normal lung. Normal lung had the highest top T cell clone frequencies.

Assay: immunoSEQ multiplex PCR; the TCRdb copy retains only in-frame clones and omits some. There are thousands of clones in the sample; approximately 80% occur only once, and just under 9% lies in the top ten. The chain joins TRBV7-2 to TRBJ2-3; D gene ambiguous. This receptor was identified in a person aged 70 to 79 with lung adenocarcinoma. Sequenced input: FFPE adjacent normal lung tissue. The DNA for the CDR3 is TGTGCCAGCAGCTCCGGACGGATCAATACGCAGTATTTT. Protein sequence: CASSSGRINTQYF.